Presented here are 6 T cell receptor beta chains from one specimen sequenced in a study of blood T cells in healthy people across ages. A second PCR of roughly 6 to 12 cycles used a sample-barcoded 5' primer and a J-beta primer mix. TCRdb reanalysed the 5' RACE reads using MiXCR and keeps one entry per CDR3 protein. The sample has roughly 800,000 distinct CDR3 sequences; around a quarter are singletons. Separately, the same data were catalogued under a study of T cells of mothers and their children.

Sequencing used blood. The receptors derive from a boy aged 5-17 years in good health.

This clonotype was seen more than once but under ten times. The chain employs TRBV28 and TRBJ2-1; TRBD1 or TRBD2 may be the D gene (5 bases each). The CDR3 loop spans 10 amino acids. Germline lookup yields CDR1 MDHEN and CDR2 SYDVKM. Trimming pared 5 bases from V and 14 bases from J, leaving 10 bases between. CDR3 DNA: TGTGCCAGCAGTGGGGGTCGGGAGTTCTTC. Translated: CASSGGREFF. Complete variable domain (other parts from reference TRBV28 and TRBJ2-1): DVKVTQSSRYLVKRTGEKVFLECVQDMDHENMFWYRQDPGLGLRLIYFSYDVKMKEKGDIPEGYSVSREKKERFSLILESASTNQTSMYLCASSGGREFFGPGTRLTVL.

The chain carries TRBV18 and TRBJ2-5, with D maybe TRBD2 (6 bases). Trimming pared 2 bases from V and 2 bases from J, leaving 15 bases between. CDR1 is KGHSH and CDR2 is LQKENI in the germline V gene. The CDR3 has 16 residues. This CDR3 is CASSPYIGRQQETQYF. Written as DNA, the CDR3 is TGTGCCAGCTCACCATATATTGGGAGGCAACAAGAGACCCAGTACTTC. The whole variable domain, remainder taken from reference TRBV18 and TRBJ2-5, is NAGVMQNPRHLVRRRGQEARLRCSPMKGHSHVYWYRQLPEEGLKFMVYLQKENIIDESGMPKERFSAEFPKEGPSILRIQQVVRGDSAAYFCASSPYIGRQQETQYFGPGTRLLVL.

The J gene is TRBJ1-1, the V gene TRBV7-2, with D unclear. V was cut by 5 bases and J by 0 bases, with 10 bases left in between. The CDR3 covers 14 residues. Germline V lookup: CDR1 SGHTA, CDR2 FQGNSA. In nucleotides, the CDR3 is TGTGCCAGCAGCCTGGAGTGGTTGAACACTGAAGCTTTCTTT. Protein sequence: CASSLEWLNTEAFF. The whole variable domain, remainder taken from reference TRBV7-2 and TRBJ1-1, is GAGVSQSPSNKVTEKGKDVELRCDPISGHTALYWYRQSLGQGLEFLIYFQGNSAPDKSGLPSDRFSAERTGGSVSTLTIQRTQQEDSAVYLCASSLEWLNTEAFFGQGTRLTVV.

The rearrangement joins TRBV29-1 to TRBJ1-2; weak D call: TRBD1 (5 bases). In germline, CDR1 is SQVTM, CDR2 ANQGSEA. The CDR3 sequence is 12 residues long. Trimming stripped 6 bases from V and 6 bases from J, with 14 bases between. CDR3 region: CSVTDGLHGYTF. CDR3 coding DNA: TGCAGCGTGACAGATGGGCTACATGGCTACACCTTC.

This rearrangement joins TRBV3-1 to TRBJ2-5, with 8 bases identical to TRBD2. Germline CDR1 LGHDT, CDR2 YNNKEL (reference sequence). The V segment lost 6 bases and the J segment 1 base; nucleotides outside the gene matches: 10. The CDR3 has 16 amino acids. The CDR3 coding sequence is TGTGCCAGCAGACTAGCGGCCGTAGAGGCCCAAGAGACCCAGTACTTC. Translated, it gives CASRLAAVEAQETQYF.

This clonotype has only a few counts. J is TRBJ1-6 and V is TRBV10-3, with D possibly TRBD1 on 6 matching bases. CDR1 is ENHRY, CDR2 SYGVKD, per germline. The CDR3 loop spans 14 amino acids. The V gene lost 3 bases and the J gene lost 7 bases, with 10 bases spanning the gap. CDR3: CAISEQGYNSPLHF. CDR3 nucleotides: TGTGCCATCAGTGAACAGGGTTACAATTCACCCCTCCACTTT.